This TCR beta chain was identified during a study of T-cell reconstitution after alpha-beta-depleted transplantation in children. The library targeted TCRbeta and was prepared with unique molecular identifiers. TCRdb itself ran the PCR reads through MiXCR, one entry per CDR3 protein. The sample records fewer than 150,000 distinct CDR3 sequences, 23% being singletons. Many counts were recorded for this clonotype. Its matching antigen is unknown. Study findings and constraints: From surviving recipient T cells and thymic progenitors came the high day-60 TCRbeta diversity observed in some patients. T-cell counts and diversity at one year post-transplant came mainly from newly produced T cells. Reportedly, alpha-beta T cells present about two months post-transplant originated from several hundred expanded clones of graft origin.

The CDR3 totals 16 residues. Trimming cost V 5 bases and J 2 bases; bases outside gene matches: 11. CDR1 is MDHEN, CDR2 SYDVKM, per germline. Sequencing used PBMCs, mostly from graft donor cells, obtained 180 days after TCRalphabeta/CD19-depleted stem cell transplant. The J gene is TRBJ2-5, the V gene TRBV28, with 7 bases identical to TRBD1. The TCR was taken from a male patient between 2 and 10 years old who had a stem cell transplant for chronic granulomatous disease, so the T cells may come from the graft donor. CDR3 sequence: CASSNLDHRGQETQYF. As DNA, the CDR3 is TGTGCCAGCAGTAACTTGGATCACAGGGGACAAGAGACCCAGTACTTC.